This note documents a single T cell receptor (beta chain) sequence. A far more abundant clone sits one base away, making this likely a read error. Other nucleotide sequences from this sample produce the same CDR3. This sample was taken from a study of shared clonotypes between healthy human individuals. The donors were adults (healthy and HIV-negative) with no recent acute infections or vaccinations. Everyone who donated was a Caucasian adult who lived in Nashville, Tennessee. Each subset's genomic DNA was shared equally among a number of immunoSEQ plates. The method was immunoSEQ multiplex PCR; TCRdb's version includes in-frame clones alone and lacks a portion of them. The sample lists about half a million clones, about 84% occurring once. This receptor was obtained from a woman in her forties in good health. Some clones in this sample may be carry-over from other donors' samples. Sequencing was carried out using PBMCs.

The CDR3 DNA sequence: TGTGCCATCAGCGTGAGGGGGCCCGGGGCCAACGTCCTGACTTTC. The encoded protein is CAISVRGPGANVLTF. The chain is built from TRBV10-3 and TRBJ2-6, with 7 bases matching TRBD1. The trim removed 6 bases at V and 4 bases at J, leaving 6 bases unmatched. Germline lookup yields CDR1 ENHRY and CDR2 SYGVKD. CDR3 length: 15 amino acids.